What follows are 17 T cell receptor beta chains derived from one specimen sequenced in a study of blood T cell repertoires in COVID-19. Using immunoSEQ multiplex PCR, the repertoire was profiled, and TCRdb retains in-frame clones only, with some absent. The sample has fewer than 200,000 clones, about four fifths seen once; the top ten hold less than 7%. The sequencing input was peripheral blood. These receptors came from a man between 60 and 70 years old with acute or convalescent COVID-19.

V usage is TRBV10-3 and J usage is TRBJ1-2; 8 bases line up with TRBD1. CDR1 is ENHRY and CDR2 is SYGVKD in the germline V gene. The CDR3 runs to 16 residues. Trimming removed 10 bases from V and 8 bases from J; junction bases left unmatched: 21. CDR3 DNA: TGTGCCAACAGGGGGGTCGGGACCACAGGGGAGAAGGGCTACACCTTC. Residues: CANRGVGTTGEKGYTF.

This clone was recorded many times. This rearrangement joins TRBV18 to TRBJ1-2, with 7 bases matching TRBD1. Germline trimming cut 3 bases from V and 0 bases from J; bases unmatched to any gene: 7. CDR1 and CDR2 (germline): KGHSH, LQKENI. This CDR3 is 16 amino acids long. In DNA, the CDR3 is TGTGCCAGCTCACCTAGGACAGGCCTAGCTAACTATGGCTACACCTTC. It encodes CASSPRTGLANYGYTF.

In its sample, this clone was seen many times. The chain recombines TRBV7-3 with TRBJ2-3; the match to TRBD1 covers 7 bases. From germline, CDR1 is SGHTA and CDR2 FQGTGA. The CDR3 sequence is 16 residues long. J gave up 0 bases and V 5 bases, and 8 bases lay outside the gene matches. Here the CDR3 reads CASSPSGQTSTDTQYF. In DNA form, the CDR3 reads TGTGCCAGCAGCCCCTCGGGACAGACTAGCACAGATACGCAGTATTTT.

The chain employs TRBV5-1 and TRBJ2-2; the match to TRBD1 covers 9 bases. The CDR3 has 15 amino acids. Germline CDR1 reads SGHRS; CDR2 reads YFSETQ. V lost 4 bases to trimming and J lost 4 bases; unmatched junction nucleotides: 5. The CDR3 protein is CASSTDRGSTGELFF. CDR3 nucleotide sequence: TGCGCCAGCAGCACGGACAGGGGAAGCACCGGGGAGCTGTTTTTT. The entire variable domain, with the rest obtained from reference TRBV5-1 and TRBJ2-2, is as follows: KAGVTQTPRYLIKTRGQQVTLSCSPISGHRSVSWYQQTPGQGLQFLFEYFSETQRNKGNFPGRFSGRQFSNSRSEMNVSTLELGDSALYLCASSTDRGSTGELFFGEGSRLTVL.

The chain has TRBV5-6 and TRBJ1-3, with a possible D match to TRBD1 (6 bases). The CDR3 runs to 17 residues. Germline V CDR1 and CDR2: SGHDT, YYEEEE. The V and J ends lost 4 bases and 4 bases respectively, with 21 bases between them. In nucleotides, the CDR3 is TGTGCCAGCAGCCACCACAGGGTCAGCCTTGGGGGAAACACCATATATTTT. Protein sequence: CASSHHRVSLGGNTIYF. The entire variable domain, with the rest obtained from reference TRBV5-6 and TRBJ1-3, is as follows: DAGVTQSPTHLIKTRGQQVTLRCSPKSGHDTVSWYQQALGQGPQFIFQYYEEEERQRGNFPDRFSGHQFPNYSSELNVNALLLGDSALYLCASSHHRVSLGGNTIYFGEGSWLTVV.

The CDR3 spells CASSPYRLAKNIQYF. DNA for the CDR3: TGTGCCAGCAGCCCGTACAGGTTAGCCAAAAACATTCAGTACTTC. V is TRBV7-9 and J is TRBJ2-4, with D perhaps matching TRBD1 (5 bases). The CDR3 runs 15 residues. CDR1 and CDR2 (germline): SEHNR, FQNEAQ (reference sequence). The germline V and J ends were trimmed by 5 bases and 0 bases, with 11 bases remaining between them.

The rearrangement uses TRBV19 and TRBJ1-5; a weak D match, TRBD1 (5 bases). V gave up 5 bases and J gave up 3 bases, with 11 bases separating them. The CDR3 runs 14 residues. CDR1 is LNHDA and CDR2 is SQIVND in the germline V gene (reference sequence). CDR3 in amino acids: CASSSLDINQPQHF. CDR3 DNA: TGTGCCAGTAGTTCCCTGGACATCAATCAGCCCCAGCATTTT. The variable domain in full, with the rest retrieved from reference TRBV19 and TRBJ1-5, is DGGITQSPKYLFRKEGQNVTLSCEQNLNHDAMYWYRQDPGQGLRLIYYSQIVNDFQKGDIAEGYSVSREKKESFPLTVTSAQKNPTAFYLCASSSLDINQPQHFGDGTRLSIL.

The CDR3 loop reads CASSPGLSYGYTF. DNA of the CDR3: TGTGCCAGCAGCCCAGGACTTAGCTATGGCTACACCTTC. J is TRBJ1-2 and V is TRBV5-5; unclear D gene. V was cut by 4 bases and J by 4 bases, with 11 bases left in between. The germline V gene encodes CDR1 SGHKS and CDR2 YYEKEE (reference sequence). The CDR3 length is 13 residues. The entire variable domain, with the rest obtained from reference TRBV5-5 and TRBJ1-2, is as follows: DAGVTQSPTHLIKTRGQQVTLRCSPISGHKSVSWYQQVLGQGPQFIFQYYEKEERGRGNFPDRFSARQFPNYSSELNVNALLLGDSALYLCASSPGLSYGYTFGSGTRLTVV.

The chain combines TRBV6-1 with TRBJ1-1; D remains unclear. The length of the CDR3 is 14 residues. The germline V gene encodes CDR1 MNHNS and CDR2 SASEGT. Trimming left V 2 bases short and J 6 bases short, with 13 bases between. The CDR3 DNA reads TGTGCCAGCAGTGAATACCCCGATCTACCTGAAGCTTTCTTT. This encodes CASSEYPDLPEAFF.

This clone is a singleton in its sample. The chain employs TRBV6-1 and TRBJ1-1; a weak D match, TRBD1 (6 bases). The V gene lost 5 bases and the J gene lost 6 bases, with 10 bases spanning the gap. This CDR3 is built from 12 residues. From germline, CDR1 is MNHNS and CDR2 SASEGT. CDR3 DNA sequence: TGTGCCAGCAGTCCACAGGGCCCTGAAGCTTTCTTT. Translation: CASSPQGPEAFF.

This chain uses TRBV11-2 with TRBJ2-2; 9 bases align to TRBD1. V shed 1 base and J 7 bases; nucleotides not matched to a gene: 13. From germline, CDR1 is SGHAT and CDR2 FQNNGV. There are 18 residues in the CDR3. The CDR3 coding sequence is TGTGCCAGCAGCTTAGGGTGGGTTCGGGACAGGGTCTTCGGGGAGCTGTTTTTT. Protein product: CASSLGWVRDRVFGELFF.

The rearrangement joins TRBV3-1 (or the pseudogene TRBV3-2) to TRBJ1-2; 7 nucleotides agree with TRBD1. CDR1 is LGHDT and CDR2 is YNNKEL in the germline V gene (reference sequence). With 1 base clipped from V and 8 bases from J, the junction kept 16 bases outside the gene matches. The CDR3 loop spans 17 amino acids. CDR3 nucleotides: TGTGCCAGCAGCCAAGTGGTTCAGGGGACAGTCACGCCGGGCTACACCTTC. Translating gives CASSQVVQGTVTPGYTF.

This clone was observed a single time. CDR3 protein: CASSQDWTGVYNEQFF. CDR3 bases: TGTGCCAGCAGCCAAGATTGGACAGGGGTCTACAATGAGCAGTTCTTC. The gene calls are TRBV4-2 and TRBJ2-1; 9 nucleotides agree with TRBD1. From germline, CDR1 is LGHNA and CDR2 YNFKEQ. Germline trimming cut 0 bases from V and 3 bases from J; bases unmatched to any gene: 3. There are 16 residues in the CDR3.

The V call is TRBV5-6, the J call TRBJ1-4; D remains ambiguous. Trimming shortened V by 2 bases and J by 3 bases, and 5 bases separated the two germline ends. CDR1 and CDR2 from the germline V gene are SGHDT and YYEEEE. The CDR3 loop spans 13 amino acids. The CDR3 sequence: CASSFGPNEKLFF. In DNA form, the CDR3 reads TGTGCCAGCAGCTTCGGTCCTAATGAAAAACTGTTTTTT.

The chain links TRBV2 to TRBJ2-1; weak D call: TRBD1 (5 bases). Germline V gives CDR1 SNHLY, CDR2 FYNNEI. This CDR3 has 13 amino acids. V was trimmed by 1 base and J by 7 bases, leaving 8 bases between them. CDR3 coding DNA: TGTGCCAGCAGTGAAGGTGGGGCAAATGAGCAGTTCTTC. As protein: CASSEGGANEQFF.

This clone has at least ten counts. The chain has TRBV9 and TRBJ2-7; TRBD1 is a possible D gene (6 bases). CDR3 length: 14 residues. Germline V CDR1 and CDR2: SGDLS, YYNGEE. Between the trimmed V and J ends, which lost 0 bases and 6 bases, there was a span of 13 bases. The CDR3 sequence is CASSVGAGVGEQYF. Written as DNA, the CDR3 is TGTGCCAGCAGCGTAGGGGCAGGGGTCGGCGAGCAGTACTTC.

This chain connects TRBV5-4 to TRBJ2-3, with D maybe TRBD2 (6 bases). The CDR3 runs to 17 residues. Germline V gene sequence: CDR1 SGHNT, CDR2 YYREEE (reference sequence). V lost 0 bases and J lost 7, with 21 bases in between. In DNA, the CDR3 is TGTGCCAGCAGCTTGGTAGTGGGGTCCAACGGGGGTTATACGCAGTATTTT. It codes for CASSLVVGSNGGYTQYF.